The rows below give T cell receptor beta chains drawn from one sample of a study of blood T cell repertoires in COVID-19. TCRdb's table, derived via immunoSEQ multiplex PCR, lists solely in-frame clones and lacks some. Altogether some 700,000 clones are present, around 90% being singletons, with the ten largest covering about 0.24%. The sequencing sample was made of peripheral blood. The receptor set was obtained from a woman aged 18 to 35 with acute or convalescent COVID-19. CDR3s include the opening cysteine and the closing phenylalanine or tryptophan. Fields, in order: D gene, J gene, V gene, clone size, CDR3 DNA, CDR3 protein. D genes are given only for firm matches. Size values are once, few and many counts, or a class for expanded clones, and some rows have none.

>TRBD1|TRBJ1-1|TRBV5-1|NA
TGCGCCAGCAGTTGGGACAGGGCGAACACTGAAGCTTTCTTT
CASSWDRANTEAFF
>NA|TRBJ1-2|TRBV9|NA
TGTGCCAGCAGCGTAGCCCCACTGGGCAGGGTAGTAGACGGCTACACCTTC
CASSVAPLGRVVDGYTF
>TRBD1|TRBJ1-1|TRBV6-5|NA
TGTGCCAGCAACAAAGACAGGGGCCCTAACACTGAAGCTTTCTTT
CASNKDRGPNTEAFF
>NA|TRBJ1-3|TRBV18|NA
TGTGCCAGCTCACGCGGGATCGGAAACACCATATATTTT
CASSRGIGNTIYF
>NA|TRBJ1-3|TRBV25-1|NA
TGTGCCAGCAGTGAAATGTCGGTCCCTGGAAACACCATATATTTT
CASSEMSVPGNTIYF
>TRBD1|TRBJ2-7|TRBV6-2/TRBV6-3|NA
TGTGCCAGCAGTTACTCCGACAGGGCCTCCTACGAGCAGTACTTC
CASSYSDRASYEQYF
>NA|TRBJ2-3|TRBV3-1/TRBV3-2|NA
TGTGCCAGCAGCCCCGGGACAGATACGCAGTATTTT
CASSPGTDTQYF
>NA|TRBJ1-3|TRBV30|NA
TGTGCCTGGAACGGGGGGGGATTCACCATATATTTT
CAWNGGGFTIYF
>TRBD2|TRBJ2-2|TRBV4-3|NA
TGCGCCAGCAGCCCCTGGGAGGGTTACTCCGGGGAGCTGTTTTTT
CASSPWEGYSGELFF
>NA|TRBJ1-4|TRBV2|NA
TGTGCCAGCAGTGATGGAGGGACTAATGAAAAACTGTTTTTT
CASSDGGTNEKLFF
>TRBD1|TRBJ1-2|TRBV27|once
TGTGCCAGCAGAACCGGGACAGGGGTAGCTAACTATGGCTACACCTTC
CASRTGTGVANYGYTF
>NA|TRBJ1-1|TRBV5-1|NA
TGCGCCAGCAGCTTGGTCGGGTATTTAGACACTGAAGCTTTCTTT
CASSLVGYLDTEAFF
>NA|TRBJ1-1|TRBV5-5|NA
TGTGCCAGCAGCTTCTTAACAGGGAACACTGAAGCTTTCTTT
CASSFLTGNTEAFF
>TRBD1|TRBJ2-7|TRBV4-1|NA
TGCGCCAGCAGCCTACTAAGGGACAGGGCCTACGAGCAGTACTTC
CASSLLRDRAYEQYF
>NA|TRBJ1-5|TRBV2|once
TGTGCCAGCAGTGAGGATCGTCAGGGCAGCAGTCAGCCCCAGCATTTT
CASSEDRQGSSQPQHF